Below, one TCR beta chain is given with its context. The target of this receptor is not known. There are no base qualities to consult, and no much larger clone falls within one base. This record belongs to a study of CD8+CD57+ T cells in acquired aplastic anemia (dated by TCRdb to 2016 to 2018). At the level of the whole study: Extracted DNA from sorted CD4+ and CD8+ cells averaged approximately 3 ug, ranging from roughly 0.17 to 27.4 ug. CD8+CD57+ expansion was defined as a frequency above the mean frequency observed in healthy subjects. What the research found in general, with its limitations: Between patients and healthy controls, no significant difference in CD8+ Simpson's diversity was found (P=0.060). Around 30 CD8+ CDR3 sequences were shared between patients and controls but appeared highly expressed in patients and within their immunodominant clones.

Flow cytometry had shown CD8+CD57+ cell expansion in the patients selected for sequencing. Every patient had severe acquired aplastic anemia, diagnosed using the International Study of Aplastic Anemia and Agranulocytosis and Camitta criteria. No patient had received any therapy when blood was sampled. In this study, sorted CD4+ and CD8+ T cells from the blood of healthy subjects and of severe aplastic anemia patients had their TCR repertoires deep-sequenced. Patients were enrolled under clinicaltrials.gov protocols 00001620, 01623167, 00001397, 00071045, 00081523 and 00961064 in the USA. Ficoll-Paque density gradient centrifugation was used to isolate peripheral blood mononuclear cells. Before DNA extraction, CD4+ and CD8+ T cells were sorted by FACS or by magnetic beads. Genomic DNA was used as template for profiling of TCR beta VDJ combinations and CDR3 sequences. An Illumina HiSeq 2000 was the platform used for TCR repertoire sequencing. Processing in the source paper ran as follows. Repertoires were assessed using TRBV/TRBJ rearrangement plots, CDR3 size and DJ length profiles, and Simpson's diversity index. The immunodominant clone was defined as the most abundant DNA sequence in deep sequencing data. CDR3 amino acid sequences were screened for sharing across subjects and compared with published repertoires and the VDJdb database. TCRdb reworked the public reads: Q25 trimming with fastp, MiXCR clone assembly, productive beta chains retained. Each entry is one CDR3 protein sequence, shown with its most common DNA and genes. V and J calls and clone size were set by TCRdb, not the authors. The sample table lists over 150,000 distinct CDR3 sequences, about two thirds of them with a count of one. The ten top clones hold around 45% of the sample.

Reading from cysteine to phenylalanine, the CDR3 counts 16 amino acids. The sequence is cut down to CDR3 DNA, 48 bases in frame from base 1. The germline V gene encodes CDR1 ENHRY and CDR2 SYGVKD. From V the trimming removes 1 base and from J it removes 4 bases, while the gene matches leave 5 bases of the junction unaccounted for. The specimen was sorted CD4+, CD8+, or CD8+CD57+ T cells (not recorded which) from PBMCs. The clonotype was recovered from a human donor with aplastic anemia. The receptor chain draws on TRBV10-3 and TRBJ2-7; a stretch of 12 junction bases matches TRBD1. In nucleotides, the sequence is TGTGCCATCAGTGAGTTGCTGGGACAGGGGGCGTACGAGCAGTACTTC. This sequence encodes CAISELLGQGAYEQYF.